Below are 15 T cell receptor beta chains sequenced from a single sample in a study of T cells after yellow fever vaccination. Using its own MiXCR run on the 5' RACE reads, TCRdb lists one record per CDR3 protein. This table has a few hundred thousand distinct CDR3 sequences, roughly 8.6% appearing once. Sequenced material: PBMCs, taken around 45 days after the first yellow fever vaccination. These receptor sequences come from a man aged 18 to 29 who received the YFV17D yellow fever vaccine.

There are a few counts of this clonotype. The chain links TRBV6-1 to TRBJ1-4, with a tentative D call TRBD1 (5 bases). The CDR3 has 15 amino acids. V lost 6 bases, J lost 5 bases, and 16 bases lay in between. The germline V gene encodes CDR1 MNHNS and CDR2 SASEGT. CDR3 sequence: CASSGTGTANEKLFF. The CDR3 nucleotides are TGTGCCAGCAGCGGGACCGGGACGGCAAATGAAAAACTGTTTTTT.

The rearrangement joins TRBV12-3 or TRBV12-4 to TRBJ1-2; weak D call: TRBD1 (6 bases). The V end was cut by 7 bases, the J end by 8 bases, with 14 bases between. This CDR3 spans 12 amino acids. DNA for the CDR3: TGTGCCAGCACCTACGGGGGCCGGGGCTACACCTTC. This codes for CASTYGGRGYTF.

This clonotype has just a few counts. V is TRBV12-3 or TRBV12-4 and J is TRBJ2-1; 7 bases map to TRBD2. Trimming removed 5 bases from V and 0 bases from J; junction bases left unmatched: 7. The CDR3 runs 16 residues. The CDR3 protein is CASSRSGSSSYNEQFF. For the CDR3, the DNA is TGTGCCAGCAGTCGTAGCGGGTCCAGCTCCTACAATGAGCAGTTCTTC.

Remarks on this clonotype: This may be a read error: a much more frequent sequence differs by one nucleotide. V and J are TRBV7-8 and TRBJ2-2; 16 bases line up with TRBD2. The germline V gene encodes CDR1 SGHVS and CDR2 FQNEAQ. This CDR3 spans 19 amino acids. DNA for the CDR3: TGTGCCAGCAGCCCGCCGGGACTAGCGGGGGGGCTAAACACCGGGGAGCCGTTTTTT. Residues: CASSPPGLAGGLNTGEPFF.

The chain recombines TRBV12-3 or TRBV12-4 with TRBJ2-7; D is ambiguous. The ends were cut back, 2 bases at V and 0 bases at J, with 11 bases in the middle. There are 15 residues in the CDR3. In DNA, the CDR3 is TGTGCCAGCAGTTTATCTTCAACCCGCTCCTACGAGCAGTACTTC. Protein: CASSLSSTRSYEQYF.

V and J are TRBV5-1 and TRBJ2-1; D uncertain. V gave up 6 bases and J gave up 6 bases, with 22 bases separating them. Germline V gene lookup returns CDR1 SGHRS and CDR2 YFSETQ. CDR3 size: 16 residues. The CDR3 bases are TGCGCCAGCACCCCGGTAGGGATTCAAGCCGGCAATGAGCAGTTCTTC. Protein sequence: CASTPVGIQAGNEQFF.

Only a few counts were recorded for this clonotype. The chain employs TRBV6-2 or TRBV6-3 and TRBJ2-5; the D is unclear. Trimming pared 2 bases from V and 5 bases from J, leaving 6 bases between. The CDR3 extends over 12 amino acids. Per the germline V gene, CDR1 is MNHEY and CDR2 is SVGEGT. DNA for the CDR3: TGTGCCAGCAGTTACGGGTCCGAGACCCAGTACTTC. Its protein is CASSYGSETQYF.

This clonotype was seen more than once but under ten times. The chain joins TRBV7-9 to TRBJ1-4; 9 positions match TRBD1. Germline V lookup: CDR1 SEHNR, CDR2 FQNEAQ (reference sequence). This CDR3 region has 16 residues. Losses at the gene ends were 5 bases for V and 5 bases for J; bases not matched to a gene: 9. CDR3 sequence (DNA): TGTGCCAGCAGCCCCACCGGGACAGGGTCGAATGAAAAACTGTTTTTT. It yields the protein CASSPTGTGSNEKLFF.

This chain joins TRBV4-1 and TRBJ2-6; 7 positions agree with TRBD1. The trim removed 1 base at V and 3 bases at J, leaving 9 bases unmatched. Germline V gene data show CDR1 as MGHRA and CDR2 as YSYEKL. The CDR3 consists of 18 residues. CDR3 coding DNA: TGCGCCAGCAGCCAAGGGGGTTATCAGGGGGTTGGGGCCAACGTCCTGACTTTC. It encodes CASSQGGYQGVGANVLTF.

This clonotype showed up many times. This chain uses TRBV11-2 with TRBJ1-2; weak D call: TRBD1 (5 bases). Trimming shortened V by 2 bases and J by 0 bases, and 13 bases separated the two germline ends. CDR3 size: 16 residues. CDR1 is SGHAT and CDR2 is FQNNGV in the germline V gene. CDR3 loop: CASSLIQWGANYGYTF. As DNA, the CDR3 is TGTGCCAGCAGCTTAATTCAATGGGGCGCTAACTATGGCTACACCTTC.

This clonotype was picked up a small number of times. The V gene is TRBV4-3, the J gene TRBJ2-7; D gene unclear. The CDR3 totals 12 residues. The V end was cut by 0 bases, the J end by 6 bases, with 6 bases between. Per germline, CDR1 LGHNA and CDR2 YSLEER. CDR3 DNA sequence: TGCGCCAGCAGCCAAGATAGGTCCGAGCAGTACTTC. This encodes CASSQDRSEQYF.

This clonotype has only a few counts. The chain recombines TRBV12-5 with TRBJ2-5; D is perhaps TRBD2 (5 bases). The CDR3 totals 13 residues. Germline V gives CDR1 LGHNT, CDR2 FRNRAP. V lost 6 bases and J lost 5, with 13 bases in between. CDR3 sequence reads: CASGLVGGETQYF. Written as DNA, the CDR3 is TGTGCTAGTGGCCTCGTGGGCGGGGAGACCCAGTACTTC.

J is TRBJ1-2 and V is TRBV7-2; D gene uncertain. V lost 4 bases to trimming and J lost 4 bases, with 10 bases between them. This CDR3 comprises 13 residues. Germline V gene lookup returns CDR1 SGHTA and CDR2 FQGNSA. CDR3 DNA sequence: TGTGCCAGCAGCTCACAACAGAGCTATGGCTACACCTTC. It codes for CASSSQQSYGYTF.

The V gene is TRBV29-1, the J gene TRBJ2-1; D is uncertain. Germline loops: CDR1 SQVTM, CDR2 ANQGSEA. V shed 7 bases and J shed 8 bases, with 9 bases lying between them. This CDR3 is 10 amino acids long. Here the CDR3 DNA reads TGCAGCGCTCAAGACCATGAGCAGTTCTTC. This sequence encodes CSAQDHEQFF.

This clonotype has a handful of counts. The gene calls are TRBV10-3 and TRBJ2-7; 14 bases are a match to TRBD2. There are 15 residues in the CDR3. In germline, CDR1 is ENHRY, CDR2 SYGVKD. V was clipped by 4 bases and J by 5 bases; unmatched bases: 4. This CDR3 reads CAISVRLAGGHEQYF. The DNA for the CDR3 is TGTGCCATCAGTGTTAGACTAGCGGGGGGGCACGAGCAGTACTTC.